This T cell receptor (beta chain) was profiled in a study of blood T cell repertoires in COVID-19. The study recruited people aged about 18 to 89 years across 20 to 30 US areas. Cohort allocation depended upon clinical history that participants reported. The study recruited exposed participants who had met a COVID-19 case within 2 weeks before entry. Repertoires were generated with immunoSEQ multiplex PCR, while TCRdb's copy carries only in-frame clones and drops some. This table has approximately 250,000 clones, around 93% appearing once. Sequencing was performed on PBMCs or T cells enriched from blood (not recorded which). The sequence was obtained from a man aged 40-49 years who had been exposed to COVID-19.

The CDR3 reads CASRTPGTSGTDTQYF. The CDR3 DNA follows: TGTGCCAGCAGGACCCCTGGGACTAGCGGGACGGATACGCAGTATTTT. The chain recombines TRBV28 with TRBJ2-3; TRBD2 matches 13 bases. V dropped 6 bases and J dropped 6; count of bases not matched to a gene: 9. The germline V gene encodes CDR1 MDHEN and CDR2 SYDVKM. This CDR3 comprises 16 residues.